There are many counts of the clone carrying this TCR beta chain. Its specificity is not known. The authors made TCR beta libraries by quantitative 5'-RACE with molecular barcodes. TCRdb reprocessed the 5' RACE reads with MiXCR, giving one entry per CDR3 protein. Of about 800,000 distinct CDR3 sequences in the sample, about an eighth were seen once. This entry comes from a study of CD8 T cells in ankylosing spondylitis. Study results and limitations: CD8+ by phenotype, disease-linked clones were relatively rare in peripheral blood. In ankylosing spondylitis patients, matched synovial fluid reportedly showed significant enrichment of disease-linked clones. A TCR beta motif of 8 or 9 highly homologous variants appeared characteristic of ankylosing spondylitis blood. Reactive arthritis synovial fluid and blood were previously reported to contain some motif variants.

The CDR3 spans 14 residues. Looked up from germline, CDR1 is KGHSH and CDR2 is LQKENI. With 8 bases removed from V and 1 base from J, the gap between germline ends came to 14 bases. Sequences were obtained from blood, either unsorted or a sorted T cell fraction (not recorded which). The receptor comes from a male donor with ankylosing spondylitis. The chain combines TRBV18 with TRBJ1-1; no clear D gene. CDR3 DNA: TGTGCCAGCAGCCCAAGGACGGGGAACACTGAAGCTTTCTTT. Amino acid sequence: CASSPRTGNTEAFF.